The 18 T cell receptor beta chains below all came from one sample that was sequenced in a study of a mutant IDH1 vaccine in newly diagnosed glioma. The repertoire was sequenced with immunoSEQ multiplex PCR; TCRdb's copy has only in-frame clones and lacks some. The sample has some 130,000 clones, around 80% seen once. These receptors' targets are unknown. Indicated time point: week 11, during vaccination. Every vaccine dose comprised 300 ug of mutant IDH1 20-mer peptide plus topical imiquimod. Sequences were derived from PBMCs, sampled from a glioma patient whose treatment included an IDH1 peptide vaccine. The receptor source for this set is a man in his forties or fifties with glioma.

The rearrangement links TRBV19 to TRBJ2-4; TRBD1 agrees at 8 bases. The germline gives CDR1 LNHDA, CDR2 SQIVND (reference sequence). This CDR3 spans 16 amino acids. After removal of 5 bases from V and 0 bases from J, the junction contained 6 bases not matched to a gene. The CDR3: CASSGTGGRAKNIQYF. The CDR3, as DNA: TGTGCCAGTAGTGGTACAGGGGGGAGAGCCAAAAACATTCAGTACTTC.

This sequence joins TRBV19 and TRBJ2-2, with no clear D. Germline V gene sequence: CDR1 LNHDA, CDR2 SQIVND (reference sequence). With 7 bases removed from V and 6 bases from J, the gap between germline ends came to 12 bases. The CDR3 is 13 amino acids. Here the CDR3 DNA reads TGTGCCAGTACCCTCGGTGGGGCCGGGGAGCTGTTTTTT. It is translated as CASTLGGAGELFF.

The chain joins TRBV4-2 to TRBJ1-5; 9 nucleotides match TRBD1. The CDR3 length is 14 residues. The V and J ends lost 5 bases and 4 bases, in that order; junction bases with no gene match: 3. Germline CDR1 is LGHNA and CDR2 is YNFKEQ. As DNA, the CDR3 is TGTGCCAGCAGCACTGACAGGGGGAATCAGCCCCAGCATTTT. It codes for CASSTDRGNQPQHF.

The CDR3 reads CASSQRQGALGDTQYF. DNA of the CDR3: TGTGCCAGCAGTCAACGACAGGGGGCGCTGGGAGATACGCAGTATTTT. This chain links TRBV6-6 with TRBJ2-3; 10 bases map to TRBD1. The CDR3 runs 16 residues. J was trimmed by 5 bases and V by 5 bases; bases with no gene match: 10. In germline, CDR1 is MNHNY, CDR2 SVGAGI (reference sequence).

The CDR3 loop reads CASRLGAGGRRNTEAFF. Written as DNA, the CDR3 is TGTGCAAGTCGCTTAGGGGCAGGGGGCCGAAGGAACACTGAAGCTTTCTTT. The gene calls are TRBV12-2 and TRBJ1-1; the D segment call TRBD1 is taken from the table without a DNA check. TRBV12-2 represents a pseudogene. The CDR3 has 17 amino acids.

The CDR3 loop reads CASSLLTGNQPQHF. DNA for the CDR3: TGTGCCAGCAGCTTGTTGACAGGTAATCAGCCCCAGCATTTT. The chain recombines TRBV7-9 with TRBJ1-5; D possibly corresponds to TRBD1 (6 bases). The CDR3 is made up of 14 amino acids. V was shortened by 3 bases and J by 4 bases, with 10 bases between the two germline ends. CDR1 SEHNR and CDR2 FQNEAQ come from the germline V gene (reference sequence).

Only a few counts were recorded for this clone. The J gene is TRBJ1-2, the V gene TRBV7-6; TRBD1 matches 10 bases. CDR3 size: 14 residues. Germline V gene sequence: CDR1 SGHVS, CDR2 FNYEAQ. V dropped 4 bases and J dropped 6; count of bases not matched to a gene: 5. CDR3 DNA: TGTGCCAGCAGCTCCGGGGGACAGGGGCATGGCTACACCTTC. Translated: CASSSGGQGHGYTF.

This clone appeared once. The J gene is TRBJ1-2, the V gene TRBV2; D ambiguous. Germline CDR1 and CDR2: SNHLY and FYNNEI. This CDR3 region has 13 residues. Trimming shortened V by 3 bases and J by 4 bases, and 9 bases separated the two germline ends. CDR3 sequence reads: CASSDRALYGYTF. CDR3 DNA: TGTGCCAGCAGTGACAGAGCGCTCTATGGCTACACCTTC.

The CDR3 loop reads CASSPGTGTGNTIYF. CDR3 DNA: TGCGCCAGCAGCCCTGGAACCGGGACAGGGAACACCATATATTTT. V gene TRBV5-1 combines with J gene TRBJ1-3; 9 bases line up with TRBD1. Germline CDR1 is SGHRS and CDR2 is YFSETQ. This CDR3 spans 15 amino acids. V shed 4 bases and J 7 bases; nucleotides not matched to a gene: 9.

This chain uses TRBV5-4 with TRBJ2-6; no firm D call. CDR1 SGHNT and CDR2 YYREEE come from the germline V gene (reference sequence). The CDR3 covers 15 residues. Trimming left V 1 base short and J 0 bases short, with 5 bases between. The CDR3 nucleotides read TGTGCCAGCAGCTTGATGGGCTCTGGGGCCAACGTCCTGACTTTC. This translates into CASSLMGSGANVLTF.

Here the CDR3 reads CASSEFWSGNTIYF. The CDR3 DNA reads TGTGCCAGCAGTGAATTCTGGTCCGGAAACACCATATATTTT. The rearrangement links TRBV25-1 to TRBJ1-3; no clear D. Germline V lookup: CDR1 MGHDK, CDR2 SYGVNS. CDR3 length: 14 residues. Deletions cut 1 base from V and 4 bases from J, with 8 bases between.

V usage is TRBV21-1 and J usage is TRBJ1-1; the table calls TRBD1, which could not be checked here. TRBV21-1 has pseudogene status. The CDR3 has 13 amino acids. Here the CDR3 reads CASRAQGAPEAFF. CDR3 bases: TGTGCCAGCAGAGCACAGGGGGCACCTGAAGCTTTCTTT.

The chain recombines TRBV5-1 with TRBJ2-1, with a tentative D call TRBD1 (5 bases). This CDR3 region has 15 residues. CDR1 and CDR2 (germline): SGHRS, YFSETQ. The ends were cut back, 4 bases at V and 8 bases at J, with 19 bases in the middle. The CDR3 here is CASSPTANARDEQFF. The CDR3, as DNA: TGCGCCAGCAGCCCGACAGCTAACGCCAGGGATGAGCAGTTCTTC.

The chain employs TRBV19 and TRBJ1-2; D perhaps matches TRBD1 (6 bases). The CDR3 contains 15 residues. V dropped 3 bases and J dropped 2 bases, with 13 bases sitting between them. From germline, CDR1 is LNHDA and CDR2 SQIVND (reference sequence). CDR3 sequence (DNA): TGTGCCAGTAGTATGTCCAGGGGAAGGAACTATGGCTACACCTTC. Its protein product is CASSMSRGRNYGYTF.

This clone was seen only a few times. The V call is TRBV4-2, the J call TRBJ2-2; D assignment may be TRBD1 or TRBD2 (5 bases each). There are 14 residues in the CDR3. Germline assignment: CDR1 LGHNA and CDR2 YNFKEQ. The V end was cut by 5 bases, the J end by 2 bases, with 9 bases between. CDR3 residues: CASSEGPNTGELFF. CDR3 DNA: TGTGCCAGCAGCGAGGGACCCAACACCGGGGAGCTGTTTTTT.

The J gene is TRBJ1-2, the V gene TRBV5-1, with D possibly being TRBD1 (6 bases). The ends were cut back, 2 bases at V and 1 base at J, with 9 bases in the middle. Germline loops: CDR1 SGHRS, CDR2 YFSETQ. The CDR3 runs to 14 residues. CDR3 nucleotides: TGCGCCAGCAGCTTCGGGGGGCGTAACTATGGCTACACCTTC. Translated, it gives CASSFGGRNYGYTF.

The rearrangement links TRBV18 to TRBJ1-3; D is unresolved. CDR3 length: 15 amino acids. Germline V gene lookup returns CDR1 KGHSH and CDR2 LQKENI. V dropped 6 bases and J dropped 0 bases, with 12 bases sitting between them. CDR3 residues: CASSPRTASGNTIYF. The CDR3 DNA reads TGTGCCAGCTCCCCCCGGACCGCCTCTGGAAACACCATATATTTT.

The chain links TRBV27 to TRBJ2-7; 11 nucleotides align to TRBD2. The CDR3 has 16 residues. Losses at the gene ends were 7 bases for V and 2 bases for J; bases not matched to a gene: 10. The germline V gene has CDR1 MNHEY and CDR2 SMNVEV (reference sequence). The CDR3: CASTGGTSGIPYEQYF. CDR3 bases: TGTGCCAGCACCGGGGGGACTAGCGGTATCCCCTACGAGCAGTACTTC.